This TCR beta chain stems from a study of shared clonotypes between healthy human individuals. This clone showed up just once. The authors ran the assay at deep level. Investigators spread the genomic DNA of each subset evenly over several immunoSEQ plates. Generated by immunoSEQ multiplex PCR, the TCRdb table keeps only in-frame clones and is missing some. The sample shows 2 million to 2.5 million clones, 90% to 95% of them seen only once. The CDR3 has 12 amino acids. The germline CDR1 and CDR2 sequences are SNHLY and FYNNEI. Trimming cost V 7 bases and J 8 bases, with 14 bases left between them. This clonotype originated in a man younger than 35 in good health. Some clones in this sample may be carry-over from other donors' samples. The rearrangement links TRBV2 to TRBJ1-2, with D tentatively TRBD1 (6 bases). The sample taken for sequencing was naive CD4+ T cells from PBMCs. Subset noted: CD45RA+ positively selected. CDR3 region: CASTYRAGGYTF. For the CDR3, the DNA is TGTGCCAGCACTTACAGGGCGGGGGGCTACACCTTC.